Below are 17 T cell receptor beta chains sequenced from a single sample in a study of blood T cell repertoires in COVID-19. Produced via immunoSEQ multiplex PCR; TCRdb's table is partial and in-frame only. The data show about 480,000 clones, with approximately 88% seen just once and roughly 7.3% held by the top ten. What was sequenced was peripheral blood. The receptors were sampled from a woman aged 45 to 65 with COVID-19, enrolled during active disease.

The chain recombines TRBV28 with TRBJ1-1, with D uncertain. The CDR3 sequence is 11 residues long. Germline CDR1 reads MDHEN; CDR2 reads SYDVKM. This chain's CDR3 is CASLGNTEAFF. The CDR3 coding sequence is TGTGCGAGCCTCGGTAACACTGAAGCTTTCTTT.

The genes are TRBV9 and TRBJ2-3, with D perhaps matching TRBD2 (5 bases). The CDR3 spans 14 residues. CDR1 is SGDLS, CDR2 YYNGEE, per germline. V dropped 4 bases and J dropped 0 bases, with 9 bases sitting between them. This chain's CDR3 is CASSPPGSTDTQYF. The CDR3 DNA sequence: TGTGCCAGCAGCCCGCCGGGGAGCACAGATACGCAGTATTTT.

This chain connects TRBV19 to TRBJ1-1; the match to TRBD1 covers 8 bases. The V gene's germline CDR1 is LNHDA and CDR2 SQIVND (reference sequence). This CDR3 has 16 amino acids. After removal of 6 bases from V and 4 bases from J, the junction contained 13 bases not matched to a gene. DNA of the CDR3: TGTGCCAGTAGAGTAATCGCAGGGGGCGCGGGCACTGAAGCTTTCTTT. Amino acids: CASRVIAGGAGTEAFF.

The chain combines TRBV15 with TRBJ1-2; D not certain. The length of the CDR3 is 13 residues. V lost 1 base, J lost 5 bases, and 8 bases lay in between. Germline V gene data show CDR1 as LNHNV and CDR2 as YYDKDF (reference sequence). DNA of the CDR3: TGTGCCACCAGCAGAGGCGTCGGGTATGGCTACACCTTC. This translates into CATSRGVGYGYTF.

Comments on this clone: The sample holds other DNA sequences that translate to the same CDR3. V gene TRBV9 combines with J gene TRBJ2-7; 8 bases align to TRBD2. The CDR3 has 14 residues. The germline gives CDR1 SGDLS, CDR2 YYNGEE. Trimming removed 0 bases from V and 2 bases from J; junction bases left unmatched: 1. In DNA, the CDR3 is TGTGCCAGCAGCGTAGGAGCGGGGGCCTACGAGCAGTACTTC. Its translation: CASSVGAGAYEQYF.

The chain carries TRBV2 and TRBJ1-6; 9 bases match TRBD1. Germline V gene sequence: CDR1 SNHLY, CDR2 FYNNEI. V trimming: 4 bases; J trimming: 10 bases; junction bases outside the gene matches: 8. This CDR3 has 15 residues. CDR3: CASSGDRGVGSPLHF. CDR3 nucleotide sequence: TGTGCCAGCAGTGGCGACAGGGGGGTGGGATCACCCCTCCACTTT.

The rearrangement links TRBV5-4 to TRBJ2-1; 7 bases agree with TRBD1. Trimming removed 5 bases from V and 6 bases from J; junction bases left unmatched: 11. In germline, CDR1 is SGHNT, CDR2 YYREEE (reference sequence). The CDR3 totals 15 residues. In nucleotides, the CDR3 is TGTGCCAGCAGGCGCGGTGACAGGGTTAGCAATGAGCAGTTCTTC. Protein sequence: CASRRGDRVSNEQFF.

This rearrangement joins TRBV30 to TRBJ2-2; possible D gene TRBD1, 5 bases. CDR1 and CDR2 from the germline V gene are GTSNPN and SVGIG (reference sequence). The CDR3 spans 11 residues. DNA of the CDR3: TGTGGGGGCTTAAACACCGGGGAGCTGTTTTTT. Translating it yields CGGLNTGELFF.

This sequence joins TRBV30 and TRBJ1-1; tentatively, D is TRBD1 (5 bases). V lost 0 bases and J 2 bases, leaving 13 bases between the germline ends. CDR1 and CDR2 (germline): GTSNPN, SVGIG (reference sequence). This CDR3 spans 15 amino acids. The CDR3 nucleotides are TGTGCCTGGAGTGTACCCCGGCAGGGAAACACTGAAGCTTTCTTT. It encodes CAWSVPRQGNTEAFF.

This clone was observed a single time. The J gene is TRBJ2-3, the V gene TRBV16; TRBD1 might be the D (7 bases). The V end lost 4 bases, the J end lost 3 bases, and 14 bases lay between the germline ends. The CDR3 covers 15 residues. Germline V gives CDR1 KGHSY, CDR2 FQNENV. The CDR3 loop reads CASSPRGAETDTQYF. As DNA, the CDR3 is TGTGCCAGCAGCCCCAGGGGGGCCGAAACAGATACGCAGTATTTT.

This clone was seen just once. CDR3 nucleotides: TGTGCCAGCACCCGGTCCAGCGGGGGGCCCACGGAGCAGTACTTC. Translation: CASTRSSGGPTEQYF. The rearrangement links TRBV6-5 to TRBJ2-7; 9 bases align to TRBD2. Germline CDR1 reads MNHEY; CDR2 reads SVGAGI. There are 15 residues in the CDR3. Trimming removed 7 bases from V and 7 bases from J; junction bases left unmatched: 14.

V and J are TRBV7-9 and TRBJ1-1; D remains unclear. The CDR3 has 11 amino acids. V lost 3 bases and J 6 bases, leaving 5 bases between the germline ends. Germline values: CDR1 SEHNR, CDR2 FQNEAQ (reference sequence). The CDR3 DNA follows: TGTGCCAGCAGCTTCCTATCTGAAGCTTTCTTT. This translates into CASSFLSEAFF.

The J gene is TRBJ1-2, the V gene TRBV5-4; TRBD1 is a possible D gene (5 bases). This CDR3 contains 14 residues. V was pared by 2 bases and J by 4 bases, with 12 bases between. Germline-derived CDR1 and CDR2 are SGHNT and YYREEE (reference sequence). The CDR3 reads CASSLSGRVYGYTF. The CDR3, as DNA: TGTGCCAGCAGCTTATCGGGCAGGGTCTATGGCTACACCTTC.

The chain joins TRBV19 to TRBJ1-2; 8 positions agree with TRBD1. The germline CDR1 and CDR2 sequences are LNHDA and SQIVND (reference sequence). This CDR3 spans 15 amino acids. J gave up 8 bases and V 4 bases, and 12 bases lay outside the gene matches. CDR3 region: CASSRAGQGLGGYTF. In nucleotides, the CDR3 is TGTGCCAGTAGTAGAGCCGGACAGGGTCTGGGAGGCTACACCTTC. Together with reference TRBV19 and TRBJ1-2, the CDR3 gives the full variable domain: DGGITQSPKYLFRKEGQNVTLSCEQNLNHDAMYWYRQDPGQGLRLIYYSQIVNDFQKGDIAEGYSVSREKKESFPLTVTSAQKNPTAFYLCASSRAGQGLGGYTFGSGTRLTVV.

The gene calls are TRBV19 and TRBJ1-2, with D possibly matching TRBD1 (6 bases). The CDR3 is 14 residues long. The germline V and J ends were trimmed by 0 bases and 4 bases, with 9 bases remaining between them. Per the germline V gene, CDR1 is LNHDA and CDR2 is SQIVND (reference sequence). The CDR3: CASSIDGTLYGYTF. Written as DNA, the CDR3 is TGTGCCAGTAGTATAGACGGGACACTCTATGGCTACACCTTC.

The chain employs TRBV5-4 and TRBJ2-7; a weak D match, TRBD1 (6 bases). V lost 1 base, J lost 3 bases, and 14 bases lay in between. The CDR3 has 15 residues. The germline CDR1 and CDR2 sequences are SGHNT and YYREEE (reference sequence). The CDR3 region has the DNA TGTGCCAGCAGCTTGCTGGGGGCAGGAGACTACGAGCAGTACTTC. Protein sequence: CASSLLGAGDYEQYF.

This chain uses TRBV30 with TRBJ1-2; 9 nucleotides agree with TRBD1. V shed 6 bases and J 8 bases; nucleotides not matched to a gene: 4. The germline V gene has CDR1 GTSNPN and CDR2 SVGIG (reference sequence). The CDR3 sequence is 11 residues long. The CDR3 is CACGTGSGYTF. CDR3 nucleotides: TGTGCCTGCGGGACAGGGAGCGGCTACACCTTC.